The rows below give T cell receptor beta chains drawn from one sample of a study of early T cells in non-severe SARS-CoV-2 infection. TCRdb processed the 5' RACE reads anew with MiXCR; each CDR3 protein has one entry. The sample yields roughly 38,000 distinct CDR3 sequences, 5% to 6% seen once. Input material: whole blood. These receptors were obtained from an adult who was a healthcare worker with PCR-confirmed SARS-CoV-2 infection or an uninfected control (not recorded which). Each CDR3 is given with its conserved first and last residue. A D gene is named only where the DNA matches it firmly. The listing skips clone size in some rows; elsewhere it reads once, few, many or a size class.

-	14	TRBV7-6	-	TRBJ2-5	TGTGCCAGCAGCTTAGGTGGCAGAAAAGAGACCCAGTACTTC	CASSLGGRKETQYF
-	14	TRBV6-5	many	TRBJ2-7	TGTGCCAGCAGCTCCACGGACGGAGTCTACGAGCAGTACTTC	CASSSTDGVYEQYF
TRBD1	15	TRBV27	many	TRBJ1-4	TGTGCCAGCAGTTTATCCGCAGGGGGTCATGAAAAACTGTTTTTT	CASSLSAGGHEKLFF
-	13	TRBV6-5	many	TRBJ2-1	TGTGCCAGCAGTTGGGCCGGGACTTACGAGCAGTTCTTC	CASSWAGTYEQFF
-	16	TRBV11-1	many	TRBJ2-3	TGTGCCAGCAGCCCTTGGAGGGGGCCTGGGGCAGATACGCAGTATTTT	CASSPWRGPGADTQYF
-	15	TRBV28	many	TRBJ1-4	TGTGCCAGCAGCTTCCCTCGGGACGGAGGAGAAAAACTGTTTTTT	CASSFPRDGGEKLFF
TRBD1	13	TRBV4-2	many	TRBJ2-7	TGTGCCAGCAGCCAAGGGACAGGCTACGAGCAGTACTTC	CASSQGTGYEQYF
TRBD2	14	TRBV5-1	many	TRBJ2-1	TGCGCCAGCAGCTTGAGCGGGGGTCAAAATGAGCAGTTCTTC	CASSLSGGQNEQFF
-	13	TRBV19	many	TRBJ2-1	TGTGCCAGTAGTATGGGGGCATTAGTTGAGCAGTTCTTC	CASSMGALVEQFF
-	12	TRBV20-1	many	TRBJ2-7	TGCAGTGCGCCCGCTCAGGGAAGGGAGCAGTACTTC	CSAPAQGREQYF
TRBD2	15	TRBV5-6	few	TRBJ2-5	TGTGCCAGCCGACCGGGACTAGCGGCTCAAGAGACCCAGTACTTC	CASRPGLAAQETQYF
TRBD1	17	TRBV6-2/TRBV6-3	-	TRBJ1-5	TGTGCCAGCAGTTACTCTTGGGACAGAGAAGGGAGACAGCCCCAGCATTTT	CASSYSWDREGRQPQHF
TRBD1	15	TRBV5-5	many	TRBJ2-3	TGTGCCAGCAGCTTCGTGGGACAGATCACAGATACGCAGTATTTT	CASSFVGQITDTQYF
-	15	TRBV7-2	many	TRBJ2-7	TGTGCCAGCAGCTACCGGGCAGGGCTTCCCTACGAGCAGTACTTC	CASSYRAGLPYEQYF
TRBD1	18	TRBV6-6	many	TRBJ2-7	TGTGCCAGCAGTTACTCTCAGGAACCCGGGACAGAACTTTACGAGCAGTACTTC	CASSYSQEPGTELYEQYF
TRBD1	15	TRBV19	many	TRBJ2-2	TGTGCCAGTAGTTCATACAGGGGAACGACCGGGGAGCTGTTTTTT	CASSSYRGTTGELFF
-	14	TRBV7-2	many	TRBJ2-3	TGTGCCATCTCGGGCCCTGGGGGGACAGATACGCAGTATTTT	CAISGPGGTDTQYF
-	15	TRBV7-2	-	TRBJ2-3	TGTGCCAGCAGCTTAGCGGAAACTAGCACAGATACGCAGTATTTT	CASSLAETSTDTQYF
-	13	TRBV29-1	many	TRBJ1-5	TGCAGCGCCCGCAGTTCTGAACTTCAGCCCCAGCATTTT	CSARSSELQPQHF
-	15	TRBV6-5	few	TRBJ1-5	TGTGCCAGCAGTAGGGGACGGGGCACCGATCAGCCCCAGCATTTT	CASSRGRGTDQPQHF
-	16	TRBV12-3/TRBV12-4	few	TRBJ1-5	TGTGCCAGCAGTGTCCACCGGGACCATAGCAATCAGCCCCAGCATTTT	CASSVHRDHSNQPQHF
TRBD1	15	TRBV5-1	many	TRBJ2-1	TGCGCCAGCAGCACGGGACAGGGGGGCCTCGATGAGCAGTTCTTC	CASSTGQGGLDEQFF
TRBD1	17	TRBV14	many	TRBJ2-1	TGTGCCAGCAGCCCTCTCCTGGGACAGGCCTCCTACAATGAGCAGTTCTTC	CASSPLLGQASYNEQFF
TRBD1	15	TRBV6-6	many	TRBJ2-7	TGTGCCAGCAGTTCTACCCTGACAGGGGGCGCCGAGCAGTACTTC	CASSSTLTGGAEQYF
-	12	TRBV7-6	many	TRBJ2-2	TGTGCCAGCAGCCCAAACACCGGGGAGCTGTTTTTT	CASSPNTGELFF
-	12	TRBV13	-	TRBJ2-5	TGTGCCAGCAGCTCCCACCAAGAGACCCAGTACTTC	CASSSHQETQYF
-	13	TRBV13	many	TRBJ1-5	TGTGCCAGCAGCCCGAGCAGGAATCAGCCCCAGCATTTT	CASSPSRNQPQHF
TRBD2	15	TRBV6-2/TRBV6-3	many	TRBJ2-7	TGTGCCAGCAGTTCCCCGGGACTAGGGATTTACGAGCAGTACTTC	CASSSPGLGIYEQYF
-	13	TRBV19	many	TRBJ1-4	TGTGCCGCCCGGGACGGCTATAATGAAAAACTGTTTTTT	CAARDGYNEKLFF
-	12	TRBV6-5	-	TRBJ1-1	TGTGCCAGCAGTTACATAGGGACTGAAGCTTTCTTT	CASSYIGTEAFF
-	15	TRBV5-1	many	TRBJ1-1	TGCGCCAGCAGTTCTAGACTTGGGGGGAACACTGAAGCTTTCTTT	CASSSRLGGNTEAFF
-	15	TRBV7-2	many	TRBJ2-7	TGTGCCAGCAGAAATACCCGGGACGGAGCCTACGAGCAGTACTTC	CASRNTRDGAYEQYF
TRBD1	14	TRBV2	many	TRBJ2-7	TGTGCCAGCAGTTCCGGGACAGAGTCCTACGAGCAGTACTTC	CASSSGTESYEQYF
-	15	TRBV4-3	many	TRBJ2-3	TGCGCCAGCAGCCAAGTTGAGGGAAGCACAGATACGCAGTATTTT	CASSQVEGSTDTQYF
TRBD1	14	TRBV5-4	many	TRBJ2-1	TGTGCCAGCAGCTTACAGACAGGGGACAATGAGCAGTTCTTC	CASSLQTGDNEQFF
-	14	TRBV6-6	many	TRBJ2-2	TGTGCCAGCAGTACCCGCCTGTCCGCCGGGGAGCTGTTTTTT	CASSTRLSAGELFF
-	12	TRBV2	-	TRBJ2-5	TGTGCCAGCAGGTCCACCAGTCGGACCCAGTACTTC	CASRSTSRTQYF
-	14	TRBV18	many	TRBJ2-7	TGTGCCAGCTCACCCCGGGACGGGTACTACGAGCAGTACTTC	CASSPRDGYYEQYF
TRBD2	13	TRBV29-1	-	TRBJ2-1	TGCAGCGTTGATCTAGCGGGGGGGGCAGCGCAGTTCTTC	CSVDLAGGAAQFF
TRBD1	14	TRBV5-4	many	TRBJ2-1	TGTGCCAGCAGCACCCAGACAGGGCGAAATGAGCAGTTCTTC	CASSTQTGRNEQFF
-	16	TRBV20-1	many	TRBJ2-5	TGCAGTGCTAGAGATCTCGCGGGGACTTTAGGAGAGACCCAGTACTTC	CSARDLAGTLGETQYF
-	16	TRBV21-1	-	TRBJ2-5	TGTGCCAGCGGGCGGAAACTAGCGGGGGAGCAAGAGACCCAGTACTTC	CASGRKLAGEQETQYF
-	13	TRBV20-1	many	TRBJ2-5	TGCAGTGCGGGGGGCAGGTCGCAAGAGACCCAGTACTTC	CSAGGRSQETQYF
TRBD1	13	TRBV10-1	many	TRBJ1-1	TGCGCCAGCATCGGACAGGGGGGGACTGAAGCTTTCTTT	CASIGQGGTEAFF
-	17	TRBV6-2/TRBV6-3	many	TRBJ2-5	TGTGCCAGCAGTTACAGAGTGGGGCCCGACAGCCAAGAGACCCAGTACTTC	CASSYRVGPDSQETQYF